Shown below are 30 T cell receptor beta chains from a single sample sequenced in a study of Tregs in tolerant kidney transplant recipients. The assay was immunoSEQ multiplex PCR, and TCRdb's table has in-frame clones only and misses some. The table includes some 62,000 clones, less than 98% detected once. Specimen: Tregs from blood, collected before the transplant. Receptor source: a human donor who received a combined kidney and bone marrow transplant.

The chain carries TRBV5-6 and TRBJ1-4; 7 bases match TRBD1. V shed 6 bases and J 3 bases; nucleotides not matched to a gene: 5. The V gene's germline CDR1 is SGHDT and CDR2 YYEEEE. The CDR3 consists of 14 residues. The CDR3 DNA follows: TGTGCCAGCACCCGACAGGGACCTAATGAAAAACTGTTTTTT. Its protein is CASTRQGPNEKLFF.

The gene calls are TRBV7-2 and TRBJ2-7; the match to TRBD1 covers 10 bases. The V gene's germline CDR1 is SGHTA and CDR2 FQGNSA. The V gene end was trimmed by 3 bases and the J gene end by 4 bases; junction bases not matched to a gene: 3. This CDR3 comprises 14 residues. Written as DNA, the CDR3 is TGTGCCAGCAGCTTGCGGACAGGGGGGTACGAGCAGTACTTC. As protein: CASSLRTGGYEQYF.

The chain joins TRBV29-1 to TRBJ1-2, with D maybe TRBD1 (5 bases). Deletions cut 6 bases from V and 8 bases from J, with 19 bases between. CDR1 and CDR2 from the germline V gene are SQVTM and ANQGSEA. This CDR3 has 13 residues. Written as DNA, the CDR3 is TGCAGCGTCGACGGACATAACTTCGGGGGCTACACCTTC. As protein: CSVDGHNFGGYTF.

The V call is TRBV29-1, the J call TRBJ1-5; TRBD1 aligns across 9 bases. The CDR3 extends over 14 amino acids. Per the germline V gene, CDR1 is SQVTM and CDR2 is ANQGSEA. V shed 5 bases, J shed 1 base, and the junction held 3 bases outside the gene matches. The DNA for the CDR3 is TGCAGCGTTACGGACAGGGGCAGCAATCAGCCCCAGCATTTT. It is translated as CSVTDRGSNQPQHF.

The chain carries TRBV11-2 and TRBJ1-3; D is unclear. This CDR3 contains 15 residues. Germline assignment: CDR1 SGHAT and CDR2 FQNNGV. V was cut by 6 bases and J by 0 bases, with 12 bases left in between. The CDR3 is CASSLIWSSGNTIYF. CDR3 DNA sequence: TGTGCCAGCAGTTTGATTTGGAGCTCTGGAAACACCATATATTTT.

The V gene is TRBV9, the J gene TRBJ1-3; D gene unclear. V was pared by 3 bases and J by 0 bases, with 7 bases between. The CDR3 consists of 14 residues. Germline CDR1 SGDLS, CDR2 YYNGEE. The CDR3 DNA is TGTGCCAGCAGCGCCCTGAGCTCTGGAAACACCATATATTTT. This codes for CASSALSSGNTIYF.

The chain employs TRBV5-1 and TRBJ1-1; D gene uncertain. V dropped 7 bases and J dropped 1 base, with 11 bases sitting between them. Germline loops: CDR1 SGHRS, CDR2 YFSETQ. This CDR3 comprises 13 residues. CDR3 bases: TGCGCCAGCGCACCGGGTCAGAACACTGAAGCTTTCTTT. This translates into CASAPGQNTEAFF.

The CDR3 loop reads CASSLGGQKFPQHF. The CDR3 bases are TGTGCCAGCAGTTTAGGGGGACAGAAGTTTCCCCAGCATTTT. The chain links TRBV28 to TRBJ1-5, with TRBD1 matching 7 bases. The CDR3 runs to 14 residues. Trimming removed 2 bases from V and 10 bases from J; junction bases left unmatched: 8. Germline CDR1 reads MDHEN; CDR2 reads SYDVKM.

The rearrangement joins TRBV2 to TRBJ2-1; 8 bases align to TRBD2. Unmatched junction bases numbered 9, after V lost 8 bases and J lost 12 bases. The CDR3 consists of 12 residues. The germline V gene encodes CDR1 SNHLY and CDR2 FYNNEI. Written as DNA, the CDR3 is TGTGCCAGCCGTCGACCGGGAGGGGGGCAGTTCTTC. As protein: CASRRPGGGQFF. Combining the CDR3 with reference TRBV2 and TRBJ2-1 gives the whole variable domain EPEVTQTPSHQVTQMGQEVILRCVPISNHLYFYWYRQILGQKVEFLVSFYNNEISEKSEIFDDQFSVERPDGSNFTLKIRSTKLEDSAMYFCASRRPGGGQFFGPGTRLTVL.

This sequence joins TRBV7-9 and TRBJ2-1, with 7 bases aligning to TRBD1. The junction had 4 bases not matched to a gene; V was cut back by 3 bases and J by 8 bases. The length of the CDR3 is 13 residues. Per germline, CDR1 SEHNR and CDR2 FQNEAQ (reference sequence). Here the CDR3 reads CASSLNRGDEQFF. Written as DNA, the CDR3 is TGTGCCAGCAGCTTGAACAGGGGAGATGAGCAGTTCTTC.

This chain uses TRBV2 with TRBJ2-7; D is possibly TRBD1 (5 bases). V lost 6 bases, J lost 4 bases, and 13 bases lay in between. Germline CDR1 and CDR2: SNHLY and FYNNEI. This CDR3 region has 13 residues. The CDR3 nucleotides are TGTGCCAGCAGGCAGGGCCCCGGATACGAGCAGTACTTC. Translating gives CASRQGPGYEQYF.

The chain uses TRBV27 and TRBJ2-7, with 9 bases identical to TRBD1. The CDR3 length is 15 residues. Germline V lookup: CDR1 MNHEY, CDR2 SMNVEV (reference sequence). With V trimmed by 5 bases and J by 5 bases, 10 bases remained unmatched. CDR3 in DNA: TGTGCCAGCAGTCGTCCCGGGACAGGGTTCCACGAGCAGTACTTC. Residues: CASSRPGTGFHEQYF.

V usage is TRBV29-1 and J usage is TRBJ2-1; 9 nucleotides agree with TRBD2. The V and J ends lost 2 bases and 8 bases, in that order; junction bases with no gene match: 7. Germline V gene lookup returns CDR1 SQVTM and CDR2 ANQGSEA. The CDR3 sequence is 14 residues long. The DNA for the CDR3 is TGCAGCGTTGAACTAGCGGGGAGGGCCTATGAGCAGTTCTTC. Amino acid sequence: CSVELAGRAYEQFF.

This chain connects TRBV5-1 to TRBJ2-2; a possible D gene is TRBD1 (6 bases). Trimming pared 0 bases from V and 6 bases from J, leaving 15 bases between. The CDR3 runs to 16 residues. Germline-derived CDR1 and CDR2 are SGHRS and YFSETQ. The CDR3 sequence is CASSLDTLQGSGELFF. The CDR3 DNA is TGCGCCAGCAGCTTGGACACACTACAGGGTTCCGGGGAGCTGTTTTTT.

This sequence joins TRBV2 and TRBJ2-7; D is perhaps TRBD2 (6 bases). Trimming took 5 bases from V and 6 from J, leaving 8 bases between them. The length of the CDR3 is 11 residues. CDR1 SNHLY and CDR2 FYNNEI come from the germline V gene. CDR3 DNA: TGTGCCAGCAGTTTGGGGGGCGAGCAGTACTTC. Its translation: CASSLGGEQYF.

The chain has TRBV4-3 and TRBJ2-3; weak D call: TRBD1 (6 bases). The CDR3 contains 14 residues. Trimming took 1 base from V and 4 from J, leaving 9 bases between them. In germline, CDR1 is LGHNA, CDR2 YSLEER. Here the CDR3 DNA reads TGCGCCAGCAGCCAAGGGACAGTTGCAGATACGCAGTATTTT. Translated: CASSQGTVADTQYF.

The V call is TRBV4-2, the J call TRBJ2-2; TRBD2 aligns across 12 bases. The CDR3 has 18 amino acids. V gave up 0 bases and J gave up 5 bases; unmatched junction bases: 7. Germline CDR1 LGHNA, CDR2 YNFKEQ. This CDR3 is CASSQETSGGPGTGELFF. The CDR3 DNA sequence: TGTGCCAGCAGCCAAGAGACTAGCGGGGGCCCGGGGACCGGGGAGCTGTTTTTT.

The chain is built from TRBV4-1 and TRBJ2-1; D is undetermined. CDR1 is MGHRA and CDR2 is YSYEKL in the germline V gene. The length of the CDR3 is 17 residues. Deletions cut 2 bases from V and 5 bases from J, with 19 bases between. The CDR3 is CASSQYLSLPDHNEQFF. The CDR3 DNA is TGCGCCAGCAGCCAATATTTATCTCTCCCAGATCACAATGAGCAGTTCTTC.

The genes are TRBV7-2 and TRBJ1-5; D remains unclear. With 1 base removed from V and 2 bases from J, the gap between germline ends came to 9 bases. This CDR3 is built from 15 residues. Germline CDR1 SGHTA, CDR2 FQGNSA. In DNA form, the CDR3 reads TGTGCCAGCAGCTTAGGGAGAGGTGGCAATCAGCCCCAGCATTTT. Encoded protein: CASSLGRGGNQPQHF. The whole variable domain, remainder taken from reference TRBV7-2 and TRBJ1-5, is GAGVSQSPSNKVTEKGKDVELRCDPISGHTALYWYRQSLGQGLEFLIYFQGNSAPDKSGLPSDRFSAERTGGSVSTLTIQRTQQEDSAVYLCASSLGRGGNQPQHFGDGTRLSIL.

The V call is TRBV30, the J call TRBJ1-2; D is unresolved. The germline V gene encodes CDR1 GTSNPN and CDR2 SVGIG (reference sequence). This CDR3 comprises 12 residues. V lost 2 bases and J lost 4, with 8 bases in between. The CDR3 loop is CAWSLAPYGYTF. The CDR3 DNA reads as TGTGCCTGGAGTTTGGCACCCTATGGCTACACCTTC.

The V call is TRBV20-1, the J call TRBJ2-1, with TRBD1 as a possible D gene (5 bases). The CDR3 has 10 residues. Trimming pared 5 bases from V and 9 bases from J, leaving 8 bases between. Germline V gene lookup returns CDR1 DFQATT and CDR2 SNEGSKA (reference sequence). DNA of the CDR3: TGCAGTGCTCGTAGGGGTGAGCAGTTCTTC. It codes for CSARRGEQFF.

This clone was seen a single time. The chain uses TRBV6-6 and TRBJ1-2, with 9 bases aligning to TRBD1. Germline CDR1 and CDR2: MNHNY and SVGAGI (reference sequence). The CDR3 length is 14 residues. V lost 7 bases to trimming and J lost 4 bases; unmatched junction nucleotides: 7. The CDR3: CASTGDRVSYGYTF. As DNA, the CDR3 is TGTGCCAGCACCGGGGACAGGGTGAGCTATGGCTACACCTTC.

The V and J genes are TRBV19 and TRBJ1-2, with TRBD1 identical over 8 bases. Trimming cost V 2 bases and J 3 bases; bases outside gene matches: 5. Germline CDR1 reads LNHDA; CDR2 reads SQIVND (reference sequence). The CDR3 has 15 amino acids. In DNA form, the CDR3 reads TGTGCCAGTAGTATATCGGTGACAGGGGACTATGGCTACACCTTC. Translating it yields CASSISVTGDYGYTF.

The rearrangement joins TRBV19 to TRBJ1-3; D remains ambiguous. Germline values: CDR1 LNHDA, CDR2 SQIVND (reference sequence). The CDR3 length is 14 residues. V was trimmed by 5 bases and J by 0 bases, leaving 8 bases between them. The CDR3 reads CASSHKFSGNTIYF. CDR3 bases: TGTGCCAGTAGTCACAAGTTCTCTGGAAACACCATATATTTT.

The chain joins TRBV19 to TRBJ1-2; the D is unclear. Germline values: CDR1 LNHDA, CDR2 SQIVND (reference sequence). V shed 6 bases and J shed 1 base, with 12 bases lying between them. This CDR3 comprises 14 residues. CDR3 DNA: TGTGCCAGTAGCACAACGGGAGTTAACTATGGCTACACCTTC. It yields the protein CASSTTGVNYGYTF.

The V and J genes are TRBV11-2 and TRBJ2-1, with TRBD2 identical over 8 bases. The CDR3 extends over 16 amino acids. J lost 5 bases, V lost 5 bases, and 11 bases had no gene match. The germline V gene has CDR1 SGHAT and CDR2 FQNNGV. The CDR3 loop is CASSQALGTRHNEQFF. The CDR3 coding sequence is TGTGCCAGCAGCCAAGCCCTCGGGACTAGACACAATGAGCAGTTCTTC.

The rearrangement joins TRBV11-3 to TRBJ2-3; D is undetermined. The CDR3 is made up of 11 amino acids. Trimming removed 5 bases from V and 6 bases from J, with 6 bases in between. The germline V gene encodes CDR1 SGHNT and CDR2 YENEEA. CDR3 bases: TGTGCCAGCAGCCGCCAGGATACGCAGTATTTT. This sequence encodes CASSRQDTQYF.

This clone was counted once. The V gene is TRBV27, the J gene TRBJ1-1; D is uncertain. V shed 3 bases and J shed 4 bases, with 15 bases lying between them. The CDR3 has 15 amino acids. Germline values: CDR1 MNHEY, CDR2 SMNVEV (reference sequence). CDR3 sequence reads: CASSFRGPGSTEAFF. As DNA, the CDR3 is TGTGCCAGCAGTTTCCGAGGCCCCGGGAGCACTGAAGCTTTCTTT.

This chain links TRBV7-2 with TRBJ2-3; TRBD1 agrees at 7 bases. V lost 3 bases to trimming and J lost 5 bases; unmatched junction nucleotides: 5. The CDR3 is 14 residues long. CDR1 and CDR2 from the germline V gene are SGHTA and FQGNSA. The CDR3 region is CASSFTGAQDTQYF. CDR3 sequence (DNA): TGTGCCAGCAGCTTTACAGGGGCGCAAGATACGCAGTATTTT. Variable domain in full (rest from reference TRBV7-2 and TRBJ2-3): GAGVSQSPSNKVTEKGKDVELRCDPISGHTALYWYRQSLGQGLEFLIYFQGNSAPDKSGLPSDRFSAERTGGSVSTLTIQRTQQEDSAVYLCASSFTGAQDTQYFGPGTRLTVL.

This chain links TRBV5-6 with TRBJ2-5, with 10 bases aligning to TRBD1. This CDR3 has 15 amino acids. Trimming took 4 bases from V and 5 from J; bases not matched to a gene: 8. The germline gives CDR1 SGHDT, CDR2 YYEEEE. For the CDR3, the DNA is TGTGCCAGCAGCCCTCTCCGGGACAGGGGTGAGACCCAGTACTTC. Encoded protein: CASSPLRDRGETQYF.